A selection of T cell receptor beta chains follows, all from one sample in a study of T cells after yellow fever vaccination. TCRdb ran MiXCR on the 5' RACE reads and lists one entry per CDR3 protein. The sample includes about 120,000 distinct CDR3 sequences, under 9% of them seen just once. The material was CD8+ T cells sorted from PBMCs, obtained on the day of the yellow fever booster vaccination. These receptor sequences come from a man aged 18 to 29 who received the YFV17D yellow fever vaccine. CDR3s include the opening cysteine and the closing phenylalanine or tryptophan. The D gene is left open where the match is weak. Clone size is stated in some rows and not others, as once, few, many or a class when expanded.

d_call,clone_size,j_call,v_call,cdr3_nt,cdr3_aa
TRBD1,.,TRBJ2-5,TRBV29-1,TGCAGCGGGACAGGAGCCTTTGAGACCCAGTACTTC,CSGTGAFETQYF
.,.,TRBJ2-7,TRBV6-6,TGTGCCAGCCTCGGGGACGGAAACTACGAGCAGTACTTC,CASLGDGNYEQYF
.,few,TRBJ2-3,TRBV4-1,TGCGCCAGCAGCCTACCAGGGCCAACCGATACGCAGTATTTT,CASSLPGPTDTQYF
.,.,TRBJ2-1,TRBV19,TGTGCCAGTAGTCCACAGACCACGGGCAATGAGCAGTTCTTC,CASSPQTTGNEQFF
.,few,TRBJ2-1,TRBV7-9,TGTGCCAGCAGCATATCGGGCAGGGAGTACAATGAGCAGTTCTTC,CASSISGREYNEQFF
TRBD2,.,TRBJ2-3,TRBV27,TGTGCCAGCAGTCCCGGGACTAGCTCGCAGGATACGCAGTATTTT,CASSPGTSSQDTQYF
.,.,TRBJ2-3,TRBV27,TGTGCCAGCAGTCGACCTACACTAGCTGGAGTTGGGGATACGCAGTATTTT,CASSRPTLAGVGDTQYF
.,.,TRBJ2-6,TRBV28,TGTGCCAGCAGTTTAGGAGGTTACCACCGTCGCAACGTCCTGACTTTC,CASSLGGYHRRNVLTF
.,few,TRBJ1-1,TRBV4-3,TGCGCCAGCAGCCAAGATAACGGGGACACTGAAGCTTTCTTT,CASSQDNGDTEAFF
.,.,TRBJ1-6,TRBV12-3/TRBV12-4,TGTGCCAGCAGTACAGGGTATAATTCACCCCTCCACTTT,CASSTGYNSPLHF
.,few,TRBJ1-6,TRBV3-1,TGTGCCAGCAGCCAAGATAGGGTAGGATCACCCCTCCACTTT,CASSQDRVGSPLHF
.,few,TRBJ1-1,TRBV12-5,TGTGCTAGTGCGATCATGAACACTGAAGCTTTCTTT,CASAIMNTEAFF
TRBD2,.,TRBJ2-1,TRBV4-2,TGTGCCAGCAGCCAAGAATCCGGGAGGCAAAACAATGAGCAGTTCTTC,CASSQESGRQNNEQFF
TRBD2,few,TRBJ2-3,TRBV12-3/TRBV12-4,TGTGCCAGCAGTTTAGTTGGGGGGGGGTCCACAGATACGCAGTATTTT,CASSLVGGGSTDTQYF
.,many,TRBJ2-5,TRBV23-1,TGCGCCAGCAGTCCGAATATGGGGGTTACACGGGAGACCCAGTACTTC,CASSPNMGVTRETQYF
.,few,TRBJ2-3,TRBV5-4,TGTGCCAGCCGCGGGGGCACAGATACGCAGTATTTT,CASRGGTDTQYF
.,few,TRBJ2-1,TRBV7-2,TGTGCCAGCAGCCCCAGCCGGTGGAGCGGGAATGAGCAGTTCTTC,CASSPSRWSGNEQFF